This TCR beta chain appears in the sequencing data of a study of T cells after posttransplantation cyclophosphamide. Generated by immunoSEQ multiplex PCR, the TCRdb table keeps only in-frame clones and is missing some. The sample has roughly 15,000 clones, roughly 84% seen once; the top ten hold roughly 3.8%. CDR3 length: 16 residues. V lost 3 bases to trimming and J lost 6 bases; unmatched junction nucleotides: 13. Germline-derived CDR1 and CDR2 are SGHTA and FQGNSA. Methotrexate plus calcineurin inhibitor accompanied controls' myeloablative marrow transplants; sampling was 1 year later. Specimen: PBMCs, collected after an allogeneic stem cell transplant with a calcineurin inhibitor and methotrexate. The chain combines TRBV7-2 with TRBJ2-7; 8 bases are shared with TRBD2. The TCR originated in a male patient in his fifties who received an allogeneic stem cell transplant from an unrelated donor, was CMV-positive, and had chronic GVHD only. Some T cells may have originated in the graft donor. CDR3 bases: TGTGCCAGCAGCTTCTCTGGGGTAGCGGGATTCGGCGAGCAGTACTTC. Residues: CASSFSGVAGFGEQYF.